These 22 T cell receptor beta chains were sequenced from one sample in a study of shared clonotypes between healthy human individuals. Assay: immunoSEQ multiplex PCR; the TCRdb copy retains only in-frame clones and omits some. The data contain 150,000 to 200,000 clones, roughly 93% of them singletons. The specimen was naive CD4+ T cells sorted from blood. Described subset: CD45RA+ positively selected. Receptor source: a woman aged 25-40 years in good health.

CDR3 sequence: CASSNTREGPNEQFF. For the CDR3, the DNA is TGTGCCAGTAGTAACACCCGGGAGGGCCCCAATGAGCAGTTCTTC. V usage is TRBV19 and J usage is TRBJ2-1, with 8 bases identical to TRBD2. V trimming: 4 bases; J trimming: 6 bases; junction bases outside the gene matches: 8. This CDR3 region has 15 residues. The germline gives CDR1 LNHDA, CDR2 SQIVND (reference sequence).

The V and J genes are TRBV6-5 and TRBJ1-5; D possibly corresponds to TRBD1 (6 bases). This CDR3 has 15 amino acids. Germline V gene lookup returns CDR1 MNHEY and CDR2 SVGAGI. Trimming removed 6 bases from V and 5 bases from J, with 17 bases in between. In DNA form, the CDR3 reads TGTGCCAGCAGGCCGGGACACCTACTTTATCAGCCCCAGCATTTT. Translated: CASRPGHLLYQPQHF.

This clone was detected only once. This CDR3 reads CATSRDRGHTEAFF. CDR3 sequence (DNA): TGTGCCACCAGCAGAGACAGGGGCCACACTGAAGCTTTCTTT. The chain has TRBV15 and TRBJ1-1; D may be TRBD1 (6 bases). V was trimmed by 0 bases and J by 3 bases, leaving 8 bases between them. Germline-derived CDR1 and CDR2 are LNHNV and YYDKDF (reference sequence). The CDR3 spans 14 residues.

This rearrangement joins TRBV18 to TRBJ1-3; 8 positions match TRBD1. CDR1 KGHSH and CDR2 LQKENI come from the germline V gene. The ends lost 1 base at V and 4 bases at J; junction bases unmatched: 0. This CDR3 has 14 amino acids. For the CDR3, the DNA is TGTGCCAGCTCACCACGGGACAGGGGAAACACCATATATTTT. Its protein product is CASSPRDRGNTIYF.

This chain joins TRBV9 and TRBJ2-1; D might be TRBD2 (7 bases). Germline V gene data show CDR1 as SGDLS and CDR2 as YYNGEE. This CDR3 comprises 16 residues. V gave up 4 bases and J gave up 7 bases, with 21 bases separating them. CDR3 region: CASSPLILGGRNEQFF. The DNA of the CDR3 is TGTGCCAGCAGCCCCCTCATCCTCGGGGGGCGGAATGAGCAGTTCTTC.

Comment on this clone: The same CDR3 arises from other DNA sequences in this sample as well. The V and J genes are TRBV18 and TRBJ2-5; D is perhaps TRBD2 (5 bases). V was clipped by 2 bases and J by 5 bases, with 9 bases between them. Germline assignment: CDR1 KGHSH and CDR2 LQKENI. CDR3 size: 13 residues. CDR3 loop: CASSPAGGETQYF. CDR3 DNA: TGTGCCAGCTCACCAGCGGGTGGGGAGACCCAGTACTTC.

The gene calls are TRBV15 and TRBJ2-7; D possibly corresponds to TRBD1 (6 bases). Deletions cut 0 bases from V and 0 bases from J, with 12 bases between. Germline loops: CDR1 LNHNV, CDR2 YYDKDF (reference sequence). This CDR3 spans 16 amino acids. In DNA, the CDR3 is TGTGCCACCAGCAGAGAATACAGGGTTAGCTCCTACGAGCAGTACTTC. Translating gives CATSREYRVSSYEQYF.

This chain uses TRBV28 with TRBJ1-2, with D hard to call. The germline V gene encodes CDR1 MDHEN and CDR2 SYDVKM. The germline V and J ends were trimmed by 4 bases and 1 base, with 4 bases remaining between them. The CDR3 consists of 12 residues. The DNA of the CDR3 is TGTGCCAGCAGTTCTTATAACTATGGCTACACCTTC. Translated, it gives CASSSYNYGYTF.

The chain uses TRBV6-1 and TRBJ2-7; 9 nucleotides line up with TRBD1. CDR1 is MNHNS, CDR2 SASEGT, per germline. The CDR3 spans 16 residues. V trimming: 4 bases; J trimming: 5 bases; junction bases outside the gene matches: 12. CDR3: CASSGFLVQGAHEQYF. The CDR3 DNA reads TGTGCCAGCAGTGGGTTTCTTGTACAGGGGGCACACGAGCAGTACTTC.

The J gene is TRBJ2-7, the V gene TRBV12-1; the table assigns TRBD2, which was not confirmed against the DNA. TRBV12-1 is deemed a pseudogene. The CDR3 has 19 amino acids. In DNA form, the CDR3 reads TGTGCCAGCAGCTTACCACACGGACTAGCGGGATTGTCGACCTACGAGCAGTACTTC. Translation gives CASSLPHGLAGLSTYEQYF.

This clone appeared a single time. This rearrangement joins TRBV21-1 to TRBJ2-7; the table gives TRBD2 as D, unverified against the DNA. TRBV21-1 counts as a pseudogene. This CDR3 is 15 amino acids long. Here the CDR3 reads CASSKDGGTSYEQYF. The CDR3 DNA follows: TGTGCCAGCAGCAAAGATGGGGGGACGTCCTACGAGCAGTACTTC.

The J gene is TRBJ1-5, the V gene TRBV5-4; 10 nucleotides align to TRBD1. CDR1 is SGHNT and CDR2 is YYREEE in the germline V gene (reference sequence). The CDR3 covers 14 residues. V gave up 2 bases and J gave up 7 bases; unmatched junction bases: 3. The CDR3 region has the DNA TGTGCCAGCAGCTTTGACAGGGGGCTACAGCCCCAGCATTTT. Its translation is CASSFDRGLQPQHF.

The CDR3 DNA reads TGTGCCAGCAGGCCCCGGGGAACCTACTACGAGCAGTACTTC. This encodes CASRPRGTYYEQYF. The V and J genes are TRBV27 and TRBJ2-7; the D gene is possibly TRBD2 (5 bases). Germline CDR1 MNHEY, CDR2 SMNVEV (reference sequence). V was cut by 6 bases and J by 3 bases, with 15 bases left in between. The CDR3 length is 14 residues.

The CDR3 is CAWRVWTSGAYNEQFF. The CDR3 nucleotides are TGTGCCTGGAGGGTCTGGACTAGCGGAGCCTACAATGAGCAGTTCTTC. The chain has TRBV30 and TRBJ2-1; 10 bases line up with TRBD2. The CDR3 has 16 amino acids. CDR1 is GTSNPN and CDR2 is SVGIG in the germline V gene (reference sequence). Trimming took 3 bases from V and 2 from J; bases not matched to a gene: 7.

The rearrangement joins TRBV11-2 to TRBJ2-7; no definite D call. This CDR3 has 12 residues. CDR1 SGHAT and CDR2 FQNNGV come from the germline V gene. V shed 1 base and J shed 2 bases, with 3 bases lying between them. The CDR3 sequence is CASSLATYEQYF. DNA of the CDR3: TGTGCCAGCAGCTTAGCTACCTACGAGCAGTACTTC.

This sequence joins TRBV2 and TRBJ2-7; D possibly corresponds to TRBD2 (6 bases). The length of the CDR3 is 16 residues. Germline V gene data show CDR1 as SNHLY and CDR2 as FYNNEI. V was clipped by 6 bases and J by 2 bases, with 20 bases between them. CDR3 nucleotides: TGTGCCAGCAGCTCGCCACCGGGACTCTCACCCTACGAGCAGTACTTC. Amino acids: CASSSPPGLSPYEQYF.

To note about this clone: Relative to the germline gene, one junction end is altered; a read error may explain this. Written as DNA, the CDR3 is TGTGCCAGCAGTTTTTCCGGGAAACTCTCCCACGAGCAGTACTTC. It yields the protein CASSFSGKLSHEQYF. The rearrangement links TRBV28 to TRBJ2-7; D possibly corresponds to TRBD2 (5 bases). The germline V gene encodes CDR1 MDHEN and CDR2 SYDVKM. This CDR3 is 15 amino acids long.

This sequence joins TRBV5-1 and TRBJ2-3; 11 bases map to TRBD2. V shed 0 bases, J shed 4 bases, and the junction held 4 bases outside the gene matches. The CDR3 has 16 amino acids. CDR1 and CDR2 from the germline V gene are SGHRS and YFSETQ. This CDR3 is CASSLETSGTSDTQYF. Here the CDR3 DNA reads TGCGCCAGCAGCTTGGAGACTAGCGGGACTTCAGATACGCAGTATTTT.

In nucleotides, the CDR3 is TGTGCCAGCAGCTTTTTGGCGGTGGGGGATACGCAGTATTTT. Protein sequence: CASSFLAVGDTQYF. This chain uses TRBV5-6 with TRBJ2-3; the D is unclear. Germline V CDR1 and CDR2: SGHDT, YYEEEE. The CDR3 sequence is 14 residues long. The V gene lost 2 bases and the J gene lost 6 bases, with 13 bases spanning the gap.

This chain uses TRBV5-1 with TRBJ2-1, with 8 bases matching TRBD2. Germline-derived CDR1 and CDR2 are SGHRS and YFSETQ. The CDR3 loop spans 15 amino acids. V gave up 6 bases and J gave up 0 bases; unmatched junction bases: 5. The CDR3: CASTLAGSSYNEQFF. For the CDR3, the DNA is TGCGCCAGCACCCTAGCGGGCAGCTCCTACAATGAGCAGTTCTTC.

The rearrangement joins TRBV5-4 to TRBJ2-7, with D unclear. CDR3 size: 14 residues. Germline V gene lookup returns CDR1 SGHNT and CDR2 YYREEE (reference sequence). V lost 4 bases and J lost 3, with 14 bases in between. In DNA, the CDR3 is TGTGCCAGCAGCCCGCGACGAGAGGTCTACGAGCAGTACTTC. Translating it yields CASSPRREVYEQYF.

J is TRBJ2-3 and V is TRBV5-4; 9 nucleotides line up with TRBD2. Trimming cost V 4 bases and J 2 bases; bases outside gene matches: 5. The CDR3 sequence is 15 residues long. Per the germline V gene, CDR1 is SGHNT and CDR2 is YYREEE (reference sequence). CDR3 bases: TGTGCCAGCAGCAGGACTAGCGCGACCACAGATACGCAGTATTTT. Residues: CASSRTSATTDTQYF. The full variable domain, completed using reference TRBV5-4 and TRBJ2-3, is ETGVTQSPTHLIKTRGQQVTLRCSSQSGHNTVSWYQQALGQGPQFIFQYYREEENGRGNFPPRFSGLQFPNYSSELNVNALELDDSALYLCASSRTSATTDTQYFGPGTRLTVL.